This T cell receptor beta chain was found in a study of beta chain features in type 1 diabetes. Study-wide background: Taken together, all samples contributed approximately 110 million examined sorted cells.

Central memory, naive, regulatory and stem cell-like memory CD4+ cells were sorted by CD45RO/CCR7/CD25/CD127/CD95/CD27. The CDR3 totals 13 residues. J gave up 9 bases and V 4 bases, and 5 bases lay outside the gene matches. CDR1 is SGDLS, CDR2 YYNGEE, per germline. Since all of the isolated RNA was reverse transcribed, expressed TCRB transcripts were what got sequenced. Some clones are missing from TCRdb's copy, which holds only in-frame ones; the method was immunoSEQ multiplex PCR. Of a few hundred thousand clones listed, approximately 25% are singletons. With respect to this clone: Its antigen remains unknown.

Points from the study as a whole: Moderate yet significant TCRB CDR3 shortening was seen in Type 1 diabetes patients in all four CD4+ subsets. Compared with healthy donors, patients appeared to share more similar naive, central memory and regulatory TCRB repertoires. In type 1 diabetes patients, VDJ junctions had fewer insertions; deletions at these junctions were more frequent.

The specimen sequenced was naive CD4+ T cells from blood. This sequence joins TRBV9 and TRBJ2-1; 9 nucleotides agree with TRBD2. This sequence was found in a woman aged 30 to 39 with type 1 diabetes. The CDR3 is CASSPGLAGEQFF. In DNA form, the CDR3 reads TGTGCCAGCAGCCCGGGACTAGCAGGTGAGCAGTTCTTC.